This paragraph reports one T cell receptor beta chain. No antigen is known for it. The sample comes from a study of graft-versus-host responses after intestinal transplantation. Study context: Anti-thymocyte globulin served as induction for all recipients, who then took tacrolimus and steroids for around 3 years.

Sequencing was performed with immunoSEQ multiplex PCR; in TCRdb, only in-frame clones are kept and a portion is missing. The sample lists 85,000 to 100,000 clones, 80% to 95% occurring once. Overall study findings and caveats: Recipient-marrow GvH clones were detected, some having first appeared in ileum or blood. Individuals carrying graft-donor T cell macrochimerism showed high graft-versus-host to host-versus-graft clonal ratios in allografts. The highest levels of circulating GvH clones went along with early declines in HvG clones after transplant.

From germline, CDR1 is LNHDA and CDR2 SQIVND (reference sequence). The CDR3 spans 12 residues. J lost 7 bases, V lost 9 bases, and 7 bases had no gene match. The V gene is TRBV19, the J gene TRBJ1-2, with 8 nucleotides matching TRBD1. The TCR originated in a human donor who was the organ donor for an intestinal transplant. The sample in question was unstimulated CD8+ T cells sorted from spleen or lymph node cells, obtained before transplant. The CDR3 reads CASSAGGPGYTF. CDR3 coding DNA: TGTGCCAGCTCCGCAGGGGGCCCTGGCTACACCTTC. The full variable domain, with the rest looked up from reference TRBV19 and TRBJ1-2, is DGGITQSPKYLFRKEGQNVTLSCEQNLNHDAMYWYRQDPGQGLRLIYYSQIVNDFQKGDIAEGYSVSREKKESFPLTVTSAQKNPTAFYLCASSAGGPGYTFGSGTRLTVV.